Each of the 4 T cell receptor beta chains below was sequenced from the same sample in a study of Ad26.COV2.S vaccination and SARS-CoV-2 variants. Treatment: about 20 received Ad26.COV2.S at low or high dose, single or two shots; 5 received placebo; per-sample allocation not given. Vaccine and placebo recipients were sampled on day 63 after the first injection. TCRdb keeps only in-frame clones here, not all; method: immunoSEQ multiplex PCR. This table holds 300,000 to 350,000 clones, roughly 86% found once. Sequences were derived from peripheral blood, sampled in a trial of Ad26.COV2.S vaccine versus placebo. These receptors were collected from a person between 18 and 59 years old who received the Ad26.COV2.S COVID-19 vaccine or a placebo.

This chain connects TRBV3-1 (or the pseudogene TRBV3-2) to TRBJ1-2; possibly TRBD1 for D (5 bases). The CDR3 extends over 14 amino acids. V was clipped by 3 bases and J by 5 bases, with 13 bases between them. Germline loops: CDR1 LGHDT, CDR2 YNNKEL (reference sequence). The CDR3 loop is CASSHIGTDYGYTF. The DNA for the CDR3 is TGTGCCAGCAGCCACATAGGGACGGATTATGGCTACACCTTC.

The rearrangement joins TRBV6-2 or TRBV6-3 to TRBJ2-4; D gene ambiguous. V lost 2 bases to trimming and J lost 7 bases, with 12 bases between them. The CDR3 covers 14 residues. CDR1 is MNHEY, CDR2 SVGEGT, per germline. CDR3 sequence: CASSYGVIPNIQYF. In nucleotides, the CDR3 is TGTGCCAGCAGTTACGGAGTAATTCCGAACATTCAGTACTTC.

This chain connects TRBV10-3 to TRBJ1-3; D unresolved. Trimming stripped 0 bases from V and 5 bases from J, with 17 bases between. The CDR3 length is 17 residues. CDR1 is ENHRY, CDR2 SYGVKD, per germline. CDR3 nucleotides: TGTGCCATCAGTGAGTCGGCGTCTCGGCCCCAGCGAAACACCATATATTTT. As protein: CAISESASRPQRNTIYF.

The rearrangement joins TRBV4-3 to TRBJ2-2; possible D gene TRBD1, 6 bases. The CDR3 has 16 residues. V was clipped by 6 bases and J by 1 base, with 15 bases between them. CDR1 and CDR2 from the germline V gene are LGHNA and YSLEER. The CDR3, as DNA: TGCGCCAGCAGTGTAGGGCCAGGGGTGAACACCGGGGAGCTGTTTTTT. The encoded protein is CASSVGPGVNTGELFF.